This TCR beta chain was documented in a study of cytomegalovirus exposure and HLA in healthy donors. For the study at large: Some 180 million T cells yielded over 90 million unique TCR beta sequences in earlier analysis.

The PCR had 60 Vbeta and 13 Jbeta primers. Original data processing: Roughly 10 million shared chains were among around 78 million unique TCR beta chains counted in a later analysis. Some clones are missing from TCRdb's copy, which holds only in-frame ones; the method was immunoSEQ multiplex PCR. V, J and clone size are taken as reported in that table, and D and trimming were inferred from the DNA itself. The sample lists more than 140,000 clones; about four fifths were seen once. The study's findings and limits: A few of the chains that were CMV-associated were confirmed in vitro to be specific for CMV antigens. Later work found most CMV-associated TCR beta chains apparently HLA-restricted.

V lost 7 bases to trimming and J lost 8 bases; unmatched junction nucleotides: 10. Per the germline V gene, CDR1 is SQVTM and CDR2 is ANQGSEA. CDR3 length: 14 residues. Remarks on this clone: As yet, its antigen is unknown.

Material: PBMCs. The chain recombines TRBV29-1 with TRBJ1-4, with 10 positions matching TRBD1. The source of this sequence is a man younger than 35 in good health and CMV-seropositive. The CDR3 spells CSARTGGIREKLFF. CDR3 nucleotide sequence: TGCAGCGCCCGGACAGGGGGGATTCGGGAAAAACTGTTTTTT.